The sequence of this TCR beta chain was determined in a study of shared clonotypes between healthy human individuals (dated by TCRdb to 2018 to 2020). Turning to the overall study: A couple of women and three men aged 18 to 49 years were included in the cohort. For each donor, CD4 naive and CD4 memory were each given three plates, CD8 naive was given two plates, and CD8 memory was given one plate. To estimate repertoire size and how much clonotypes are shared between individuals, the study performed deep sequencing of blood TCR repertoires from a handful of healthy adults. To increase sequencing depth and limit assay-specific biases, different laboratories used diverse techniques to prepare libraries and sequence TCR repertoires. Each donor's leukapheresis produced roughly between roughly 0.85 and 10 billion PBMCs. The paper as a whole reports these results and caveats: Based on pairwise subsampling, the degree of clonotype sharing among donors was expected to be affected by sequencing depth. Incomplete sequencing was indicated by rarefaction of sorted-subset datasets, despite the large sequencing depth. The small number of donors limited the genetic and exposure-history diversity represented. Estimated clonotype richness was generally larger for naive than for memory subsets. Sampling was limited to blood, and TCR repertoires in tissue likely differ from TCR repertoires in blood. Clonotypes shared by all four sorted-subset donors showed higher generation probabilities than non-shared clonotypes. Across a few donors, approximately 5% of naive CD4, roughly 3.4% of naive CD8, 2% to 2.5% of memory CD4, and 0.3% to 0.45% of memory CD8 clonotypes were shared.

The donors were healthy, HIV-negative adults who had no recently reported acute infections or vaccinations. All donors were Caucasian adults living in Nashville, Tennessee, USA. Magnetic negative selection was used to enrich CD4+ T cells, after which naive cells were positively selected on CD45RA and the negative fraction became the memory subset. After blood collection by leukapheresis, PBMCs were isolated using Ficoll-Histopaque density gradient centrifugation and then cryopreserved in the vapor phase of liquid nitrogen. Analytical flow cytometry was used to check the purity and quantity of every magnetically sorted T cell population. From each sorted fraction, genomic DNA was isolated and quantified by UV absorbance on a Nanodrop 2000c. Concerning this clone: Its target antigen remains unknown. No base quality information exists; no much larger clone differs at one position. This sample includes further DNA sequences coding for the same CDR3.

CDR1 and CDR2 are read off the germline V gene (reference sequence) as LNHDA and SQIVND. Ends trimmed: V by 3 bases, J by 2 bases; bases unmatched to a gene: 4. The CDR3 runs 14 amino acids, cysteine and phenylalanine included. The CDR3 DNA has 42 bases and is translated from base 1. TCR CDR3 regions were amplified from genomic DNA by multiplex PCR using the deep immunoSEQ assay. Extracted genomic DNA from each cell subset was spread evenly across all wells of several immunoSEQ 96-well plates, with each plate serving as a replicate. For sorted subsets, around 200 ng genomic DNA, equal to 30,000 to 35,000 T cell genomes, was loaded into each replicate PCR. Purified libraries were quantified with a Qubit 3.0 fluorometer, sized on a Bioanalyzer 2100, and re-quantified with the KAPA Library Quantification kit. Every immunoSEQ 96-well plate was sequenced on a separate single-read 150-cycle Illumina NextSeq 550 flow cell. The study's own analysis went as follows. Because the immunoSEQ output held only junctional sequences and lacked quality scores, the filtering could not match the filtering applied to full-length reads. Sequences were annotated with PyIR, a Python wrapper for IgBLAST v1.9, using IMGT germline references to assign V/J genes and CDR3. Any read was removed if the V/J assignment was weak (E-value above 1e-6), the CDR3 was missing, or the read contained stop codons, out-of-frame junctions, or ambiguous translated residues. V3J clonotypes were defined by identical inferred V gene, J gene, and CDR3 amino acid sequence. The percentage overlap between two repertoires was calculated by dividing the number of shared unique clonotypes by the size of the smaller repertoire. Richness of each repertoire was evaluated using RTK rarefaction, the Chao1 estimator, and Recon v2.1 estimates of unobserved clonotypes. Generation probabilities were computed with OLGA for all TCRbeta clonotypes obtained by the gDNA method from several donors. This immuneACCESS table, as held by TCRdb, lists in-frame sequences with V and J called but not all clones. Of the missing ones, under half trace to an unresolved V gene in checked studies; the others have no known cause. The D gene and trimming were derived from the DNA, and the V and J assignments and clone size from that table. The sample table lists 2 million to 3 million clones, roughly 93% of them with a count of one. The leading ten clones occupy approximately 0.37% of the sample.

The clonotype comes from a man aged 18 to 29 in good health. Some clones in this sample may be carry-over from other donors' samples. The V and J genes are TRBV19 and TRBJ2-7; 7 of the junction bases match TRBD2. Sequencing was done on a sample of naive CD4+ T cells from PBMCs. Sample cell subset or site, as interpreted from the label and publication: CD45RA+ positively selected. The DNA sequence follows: TGTGCCAGTAGTATTGGGGAGGGACCCTACGAGCAGTACTTC. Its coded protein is CASSIGEGPYEQYF.